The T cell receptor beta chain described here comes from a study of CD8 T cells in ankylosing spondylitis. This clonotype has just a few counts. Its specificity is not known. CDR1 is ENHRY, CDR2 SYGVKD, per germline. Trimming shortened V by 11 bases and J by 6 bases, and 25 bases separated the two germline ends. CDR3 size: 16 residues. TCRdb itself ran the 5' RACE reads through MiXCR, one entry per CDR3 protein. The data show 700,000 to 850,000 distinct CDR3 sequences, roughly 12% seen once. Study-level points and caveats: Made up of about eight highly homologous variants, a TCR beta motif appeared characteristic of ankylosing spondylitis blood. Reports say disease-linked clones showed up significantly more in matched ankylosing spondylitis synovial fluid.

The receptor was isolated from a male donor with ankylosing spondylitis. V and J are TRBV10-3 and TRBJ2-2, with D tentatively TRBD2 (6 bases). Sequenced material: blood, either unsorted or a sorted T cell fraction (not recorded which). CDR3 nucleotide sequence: TGTGCCCATAACCCTTCCGGCGGGATTCTCCCCGGGGAGCTGTTTTTT. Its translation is CAHNPSGGILPGELFF.